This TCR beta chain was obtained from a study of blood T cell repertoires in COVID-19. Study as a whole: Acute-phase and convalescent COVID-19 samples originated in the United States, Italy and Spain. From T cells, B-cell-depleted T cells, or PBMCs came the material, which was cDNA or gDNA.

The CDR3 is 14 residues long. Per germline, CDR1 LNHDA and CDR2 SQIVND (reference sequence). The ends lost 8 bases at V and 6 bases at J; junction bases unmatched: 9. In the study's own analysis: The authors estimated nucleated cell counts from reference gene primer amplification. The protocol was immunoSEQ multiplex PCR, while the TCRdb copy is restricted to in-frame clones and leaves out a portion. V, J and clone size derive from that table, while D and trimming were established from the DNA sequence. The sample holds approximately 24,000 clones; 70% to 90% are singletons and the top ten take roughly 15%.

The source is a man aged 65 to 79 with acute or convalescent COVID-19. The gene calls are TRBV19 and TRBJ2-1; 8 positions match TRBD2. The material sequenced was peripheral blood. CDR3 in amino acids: CASGPSGTSNEQFF. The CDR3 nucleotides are TGTGCCAGTGGGCCGTCCGGGACTAGCAATGAGCAGTTCTTC.